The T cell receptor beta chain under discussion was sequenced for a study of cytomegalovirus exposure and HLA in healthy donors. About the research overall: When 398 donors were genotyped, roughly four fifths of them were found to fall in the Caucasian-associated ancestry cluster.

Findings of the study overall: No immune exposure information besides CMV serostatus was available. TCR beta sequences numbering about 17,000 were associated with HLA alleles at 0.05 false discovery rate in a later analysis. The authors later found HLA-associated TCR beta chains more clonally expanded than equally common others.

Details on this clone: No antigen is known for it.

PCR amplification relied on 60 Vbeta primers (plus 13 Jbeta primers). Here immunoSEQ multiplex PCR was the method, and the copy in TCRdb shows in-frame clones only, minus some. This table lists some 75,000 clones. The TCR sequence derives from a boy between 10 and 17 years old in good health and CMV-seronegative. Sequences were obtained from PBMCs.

The chain's CDR3 is CASSLETGVDEQYF. The CDR3 DNA reads as TGCGCCAGCAGCTTGGAAACGGGGGTGGACGAGCAGTACTTC. This chain joins TRBV5-1 and TRBJ2-7; a weak D match, TRBD2 (6 bases). CDR1 SGHRS and CDR2 YFSETQ come from the germline V gene. The V gene lost 0 bases and the J gene lost 5 bases, with 12 bases spanning the gap. The CDR3 spans 14 residues. Based on the CDR3 plus reference TRBV5-1 and TRBJ2-7, the full variable domain is KAGVTQTPRYLIKTRGQQVTLSCSPISGHRSVSWYQQTPGQGLQFLFEYFSETQRNKGNFPGRFSGRQFSNSRSEMNVSTLELGDSALYLCASSLETGVDEQYFGPGTRLTVT.